A selection of T cell receptor beta chains follows, all from one sample in a study of blood T cell repertoires in COVID-19. Repertoires were generated with immunoSEQ multiplex PCR, while TCRdb's copy carries only in-frame clones and drops some. The sample contains hundreds of thousands of clones, about 93% of which appear only once. Sequenced material: peripheral blood. The source of these receptors is a man aged 60-69 years with COVID-19, enrolled during active disease. Both conserved end residues are part of each CDR3. A D gene is named only where the DNA matches it firmly. Clone size is not always given. Where it is, it says once, few, many or a class for expanded clones.

D: TRBD2
size: -
J: TRBJ2-7
V: TRBV18
CDR3: CASSPGLAYEQYF
DNA: TGTGCCAGCTCACCGGGACTAGCATACGAGCAGTACTTC

D: -
size: -
J: TRBJ2-1
V: TRBV7-2
CDR3: CASSLPTGIDEQFF
DNA: TGTGCCAGCAGCTTACCGACAGGTATCGATGAGCAGTTCTTC

D: TRBD1
size: -
J: TRBJ1-2
V: TRBV12-3/TRBV12-4
CDR3: CASSTYGTGGYTF
DNA: TGTGCCAGCAGTACATACGGGACAGGGGGTTACACCTTC

D: TRBD2
size: -
J: TRBJ2-1
V: TRBV5-1
CDR3: CASTETGTSGDEQFF
DNA: TGCGCCAGCACCGAAACCGGGACTAGCGGGGATGAGCAGTTCTTC

D: -
size: -
J: TRBJ1-5
V: TRBV5-1
CDR3: CASSLILFDQPQHF
DNA: TGCGCCAGCAGCTTGATTCTCTTCGATCAGCCCCAGCATTTT

D: TRBD1
size: -
J: TRBJ1-1
V: TRBV28
CDR3: CASRVQGAIQNTEAFF
DNA: TGTGCCAGCAGGGTTCAGGGGGCCATCCAGAACACTGAAGCTTTCTTT

D: TRBD2
size: -
J: TRBJ2-7
V: TRBV11-1
CDR3: CASSFRLAGNREQYF
DNA: TGTGCCAGCAGCTTTAGGCTAGCGGGGAATCGCGAGCAGTACTTC

D: TRBD2
size: few
J: TRBJ2-1
V: TRBV7-6
CDR3: CASSPDSRTSGNNEQFF
DNA: TGTGCCAGCAGCCCCGATTCAAGGACTAGCGGGAACAATGAGCAGTTCTTC

D: -
size: -
J: TRBJ1-1
V: TRBV6-5
CDR3: CASSYSRLVEAFF
DNA: TGTGCCAGCAGTTACTCGAGATTGGTAGAAGCTTTCTTT

D: TRBD2
size: -
J: TRBJ2-7
V: TRBV3-1/TRBV3-2
CDR3: CASSQSSGGIGSVYEQYF
DNA: TGTGCCAGCAGCCAGTCTAGCGGGGGGATTGGAAGCGTCTACGAGCAGTACTTC

D: -
size: -
J: TRBJ1-1
V: TRBV6-2/TRBV6-3
CDR3: CASSSVNTEAFF
DNA: TGTGCCAGCAGTTCAGTGAACACTGAAGCTTTCTTT

D: -
size: -
J: TRBJ1-1
V: TRBV19
CDR3: CASSITGVSGEAFF
DNA: TGTGCCAGTAGTATTACGGGGGTATCGGGTGAAGCTTTCTTT

D: TRBD2
size: -
J: TRBJ2-1
V: TRBV4-3
CDR3: CASSQGAGGPRDEQFF
DNA: TGCGCCAGCAGCCAAGGAGCGGGAGGGCCTAGGGATGAGCAGTTCTTC

D: -
size: -
J: TRBJ1-6
V: TRBV4-1
CDR3: CASSQAWPGDNSPLHF
DNA: TGCGCCAGCAGCCAAGCATGGCCGGGGGATAATTCACCCCTCCACTTT

D: TRBD2
size: -
J: TRBJ2-2
V: TRBV12-5
CDR3: CASGGAGGGTGELFF
DNA: TGTGCTAGTGGTGGAGCGGGAGGGGGCACCGGGGAGCTGTTTTTT

D: TRBD1
size: -
J: TRBJ1-5
V: TRBV2
CDR3: CASSIRGLSNQPQHF
DNA: TGTGCCAGCAGTATCAGGGGGCTATCGAATCAGCCCCAGCATTTT

D: TRBD1
size: -
J: TRBJ1-5
V: TRBV28
CDR3: CASTLTGTASNQPQHF
DNA: TGTGCCAGCACCTTGACCGGGACAGCTAGCAATCAGCCCCAGCATTTT

D: TRBD2
size: -
J: TRBJ2-7
V: TRBV18
CDR3: CASSRGLAEFNF
DNA: TGTGCCAGCTCTCGTGGACTAGCGGAGTTCAATTTC

D: TRBD2
size: -
J: TRBJ2-1
V: TRBV5-5
CDR3: CASSLGVAGNNEQFF
DNA: TGTGCCAGCAGCTTGGGGGTAGCGGGGAACAATGAGCAGTTCTTC

D: -
size: -
J: TRBJ1-2
V: TRBV5-4
CDR3: CASSLRGGSYGYTF
DNA: TGTGCCAGCAGCCTTCGGGGGGGAAGTTATGGCTACACCTTC